This entry lists 25 T cell receptor beta chains sequenced from one sample in a study of glioma-infiltrating T cells. The iRepertoire nested amplicon-rescue multiplex PCR amplified TCR alpha and beta CDR3s from RNA. Via MiXCR, TCRdb re-called the multiplex PCR reads, giving one row per CDR3 protein. The sample includes roughly 200,000 distinct CDR3 sequences, 32% of them seen just once. The sample taken for sequencing was glioma tissue, nonneoplastic brain tissue, or PBMCs (not recorded which). The source of these receptors is a human donor with low-grade glioma or glioblastoma, undergoing nonglioma brain surgery, or in good health (not recorded which).

This clonotype was seen repeatedly, ten times or more. V gene TRBV28 combines with J gene TRBJ2-7; the D gene could be TRBD1 or TRBD2 (5 bases each). Germline loops: CDR1 MDHEN, CDR2 SYDVKM. The germline V and J ends were trimmed by 4 bases and 11 bases, with 15 bases remaining between them. This CDR3 spans 12 amino acids. CDR3 residues: CASSSNHRGEYF. CDR3 DNA sequence: TGTGCCAGCAGTTCAAACCATCGAGGGGAGTACTTC.

In its sample, this clonotype was seen a few times. The CDR3, as DNA: TGCAGCGTTGAAGTTCCCCGTCAGCGGGGCGTTTACAATGAGCAGTTCTTC. It encodes CSVEVPRQRGVYNEQFF. This chain joins TRBV29-1 and TRBJ2-1; 7 bases match TRBD2. The germline CDR1 and CDR2 sequences are SQVTM and ANQGSEA. This CDR3 has 17 amino acids. The V and J ends lost 1 base and 4 bases, in that order; junction bases with no gene match: 13.

This clonotype came up many times. The V gene is TRBV27, the J gene TRBJ2-7; the D is unclear. Germline V gives CDR1 MNHEY, CDR2 SMNVEV (reference sequence). The length of the CDR3 is 15 residues. V was pared by 3 bases and J by 4 bases, with 16 bases between. This chain's CDR3 is CASSFRAELEYEQYF. The CDR3 nucleotides are TGTGCCAGCAGTTTCCGAGCAGAATTAGAGTACGAGCAGTACTTC.

This rearrangement joins TRBV7-2 to TRBJ2-1, with D unclear. Germline CDR1 reads SGHTA; CDR2 reads FQGNSA. With 4 bases removed from V and 11 bases from J, the gap between germline ends came to 12 bases. The CDR3 totals 12 residues. The CDR3 spells CASSSQCHQQFF. The CDR3 DNA reads TGTGCCAGCAGCTCCCAGTGTCATCAGCAGTTCTTC.

Concerning this clonotype itself: Just one base apart from a much larger clone, this may be a read error. The chain couples TRBV7-9 to TRBJ2-1, with D unclear. The V end was cut by 1 base, the J end by 3 bases, with 13 bases between. Per germline, CDR1 SEHNR and CDR2 FQNEAQ (reference sequence). The CDR3 is made up of 16 amino acids. For the CDR3, the DNA is TGTGCCAGCAGCTTAGTAGGCAGGAGATACTACAATGAGCAGTTCTTC. Its protein is CASSLVGRRYYNEQFF.

This clonotype has ten or more counts. The genes are TRBV12-3 or TRBV12-4 and TRBJ2-1; 11 bases are shared with TRBD2. The CDR3 is 14 amino acids. Germline trimming cut 3 bases from V and 10 bases from J; bases unmatched to any gene: 5. The CDR3 DNA sequence: TGTGCCAGCAGTTTTCTAGCGGGAGGATGGGAGCAGTTCTTC. Its protein is CASSFLAGGWEQFF.

This clonotype has just a few counts. This chain links TRBV7-9 with TRBJ2-7, with 10 bases identical to TRBD1. With 5 bases clipped from V and 4 bases from J, the junction kept 8 bases outside the gene matches. CDR3 length: 15 residues. Germline V CDR1 and CDR2: SEHNR, FQNEAQ (reference sequence). The CDR3 nucleotides are TGTGCCAGCAGCCGTTATCGGGACAGGGGTTACGAGCAGTACTTC. It codes for CASSRYRDRGYEQYF.

On this clonotype: A much larger clone differs by one base, so this may be a read error. The chain has TRBV7-9 and TRBJ1-1; maybe TRBD1 (5 bases). There are 18 residues in the CDR3. Germline values: CDR1 SEHNR, CDR2 FQNEAQ (reference sequence). Written as DNA, the CDR3 is TGTGCCAGCAGCTCCGTTCTACACCGGGGGTCGGTAAACACTGGAGCTTTCTTT. It translates to CASSSVLHRGSVNTGAFF.

The chain is built from TRBV18 and TRBJ2-4; D is unresolved. The CDR3 extends over 16 amino acids. V was shortened by 0 bases and J by 0 bases, with 9 bases between the two germline ends. CDR1 is KGHSH, CDR2 LQKENI, per germline. CDR3 residues: CASSPPGSLAKNIQYF. The CDR3 coding sequence is TGTGCCAGCTCACCACCGGGCAGTCTAGCCAAAAACATTCAGTACTTC.

Remarks on this clonotype: The junction and the germline gene differ at one end; a read error may be behind it. The gene calls are TRBV7-2 and TRBJ2-7; D is possibly TRBD2 (5 bases). Matching the DNA end better, TRBJ2-5 makes the J call doubtful. Germline assignment: CDR1 SGHTA and CDR2 FQGNSA. CDR3 size: 15 residues. DNA of the CDR3: TGTGCCGGCAGCGGCAGAATAGGGCTCCTGGAGACCCAGTACTTC. Encoded protein: CAGSGRIGLLETQYF.

The chain couples TRBV19 to TRBJ2-2, with 7 bases aligning to TRBD1. Germline V CDR1 and CDR2: LNHDA, SQIVND (reference sequence). The CDR3 contains 15 residues. V lost 4 bases, J lost 4 bases, and 6 bases stayed unmatched. This CDR3 is CASSRQGIRTGELFF. In nucleotides, the CDR3 is TGTGCCAGTAGTAGACAGGGAATACGCACCGGGGAGCTGTTTTTT.

This clonotype was seen ten or more times. V usage is TRBV6-2 or TRBV6-3 and J usage is TRBJ1-6; 7 bases map to TRBD1. Germline V lookup: CDR1 MNHEY, CDR2 SVGEGT. The CDR3 extends over 14 amino acids. The J segment lost 8 bases and the V segment lost 6 bases, leaving 7 bases of the junction unmatched. DNA of the CDR3: TGTGCCAGCAGCAATCCGGGACAGCATTCACCCCTCCACTTT. Its translation is CASSNPGQHSPLHF.

This clonotype was seen a single time. The chain joins TRBV19 to TRBJ1-2; TRBD1 matches 8 bases. Germline-derived CDR1 and CDR2 are LNHDA and SQIVND (reference sequence). The CDR3 is 14 amino acids. Germline trimming cut 7 bases from V and 7 bases from J; bases unmatched to any gene: 11. The CDR3 is CASTGQEARFGYTF. CDR3 in DNA: TGTGCCAGTACGGGACAGGAGGCGCGATTTGGCTACACCTTC.

This clonotype was detected ten times or more. The rearrangement joins TRBV7-9 to TRBJ2-1, with TRBD2 matching over 9 bases. V gave up 1 base and J gave up 9 bases; unmatched junction bases: 10. In germline, CDR1 is SEHNR, CDR2 FQNEAQ (reference sequence). This CDR3 comprises 16 residues. CDR3 coding DNA: TGTGCCAGCAGCTTAGTCGCTAGCGGGATCAGGGCTGAGCAGTTCTTC. Translated: CASSLVASGIRAEQFF.

This clonotype was observed a single time. The V gene is TRBV4-1, the J gene TRBJ2-7, with a tentative D call TRBD2 (6 bases). The ends were cut back, 0 bases at V and 1 base at J, with 22 bases in the middle. This CDR3 comprises 19 residues. CDR1 is MGHRA and CDR2 is YSYEKL in the germline V gene. CDR3 nucleotides: TGCGCCAGCAGCCAAGACCTGGGGACTGCCCGGGATCTTTCCTACGAGCAGTACTTC. Translating gives CASSQDLGTARDLSYEQYF.

This clonotype was seen many times. The chain employs TRBV7-2 and TRBJ1-3, with D possibly TRBD1 on 6 matching bases. V lost 3 bases and J 0 bases, leaving 15 bases between the germline ends. CDR1 SGHTA and CDR2 FQGNSA come from the germline V gene. The CDR3 is made up of 17 amino acids. The CDR3, as DNA: TGTGCCAGCAGCTTGGGGGCAGGGCAATTCTCTGGAAACACCATATATTTT. Translated, it gives CASSLGAGQFSGNTIYF.

This clonotype was found many times. The chain recombines TRBV14 with TRBJ2-1; D is perhaps TRBD2 (6 bases). The CDR3 loop spans 16 amino acids. V was shortened by 6 bases and J by 7 bases, with 22 bases between the two germline ends. Germline CDR1 reads SGHDN; CDR2 reads FVKESK. Here the CDR3 DNA reads TGTGCCAGCAGTTCCAATAGCCTAGCGTTATTGAATGAGCAGTTCTTC. Its translation: CASSSNSLALLNEQFF.

This chain links TRBV14 with TRBJ1-1, with TRBD1 as a possible D gene (5 bases). The CDR3 totals 16 residues. V shed 4 bases and J shed 3 bases, with 18 bases lying between them. The V gene's germline CDR1 is SGHDN and CDR2 FVKESK. DNA for the CDR3: TGTGCCAGCAGCCCTGGGAGGAACAGGCTATACACTGAAGCTTTCTTT. Translating gives CASSPGRNRLYTEAFF.

This clonotype appeared many times. The V call is TRBV6-1, the J call TRBJ1-4; D remains unclear. V lost 6 bases and J lost 8, with 13 bases in between. CDR3 length: 13 amino acids. Germline V gene data show CDR1 as MNHNS and CDR2 as SASEGT. Here the CDR3 reads CASSRTLDEKLFF. In nucleotides, the CDR3 is TGTGCCAGCAGCCGGACGCTTGACGAAAAACTGTTTTTT.

This clonotype was seen ten or more times. The chain joins TRBV28 to TRBJ1-5; 9 positions agree with TRBD1. V lost 2 bases to trimming and J lost 2 bases; unmatched junction nucleotides: 4. This CDR3 has 16 residues. CDR1 is MDHEN, CDR2 SYDVKM, per germline. CDR3 amino acids: CASSLGGQGGNQPQHF. In DNA, the CDR3 is TGTGCCAGCAGTTTAGGGGGACAGGGAGGCAATCAGCCCCAGCATTTT.

For this clonotype: Possible read error: a much larger clone is one base away. The rearrangement joins TRBV24-1 to TRBJ2-3; a weak D match, TRBD1 (6 bases). The CDR3 length is 15 residues. Per germline, CDR1 KGHDR and CDR2 SFDVKD. CDR3 DNA sequence: TGTGCCACCAGTGATCCAGGGGACGTTACAGATACGAAGTATTTT. Its translation is CATSDPGDVTDTKYF.

This clonotype was found once. The V gene is TRBV6-1, the J gene TRBJ2-4; possibly TRBD2 for D (6 bases). Trimming cost V 2 bases and J 9 bases, with 17 bases left between them. CDR3 size: 15 residues. Germline values: CDR1 MNHNS, CDR2 SASEGT. CDR3 sequence reads: CASSETGAPAGIQYF. In DNA form, the CDR3 reads TGTGCCAGCAGTGAAACGGGAGCCCCGGCGGGCATTCAGTACTTC.

A remark on this clonotype: A much larger clone differs from this one at a single base, so this may be a read error. The chain couples TRBV12-3 or TRBV12-4 to TRBJ1-2, with unresolved D. Trimming removed 1 base at V and 4 bases at J, with 19 bases between. The CDR3 contains 17 residues. In DNA, the CDR3 is TGTGCCAGCAGTTTAGTACATCTCCCGTTGGAGACCTATGGCTACACCTTC. Translation gives CASSLVHLPLETYGYTF.

This clonotype was recorded at least ten times. The CDR3 region is CASIKDSSNQPQHF. The CDR3 nucleotides are TGTGCCAGCATCAAGGACAGTAGCAATCAGCCCCAGCATTTT. This chain uses TRBV6-1 with TRBJ1-5; tentatively, D is TRBD1 (6 bases). The CDR3 runs 14 residues. V was trimmed by 7 bases and J by 0 bases, leaving 10 bases between them. Germline CDR1 reads MNHNS; CDR2 reads SASEGT.

The table lists this clonotype with a few counts. The V gene is TRBV11-1, the J gene TRBJ2-7, with 9 bases identical to TRBD2. V lost 8 bases to trimming and J lost 4 bases; unmatched junction nucleotides: 6. This CDR3 contains 13 residues. Germline CDR1 SGHAT, CDR2 FQDESV (reference sequence). CDR3 sequence: CASSGTSSYEQYF. The CDR3 bases are TGTGCCAGCTCCGGGACTAGCAGTTACGAGCAGTACTTC.